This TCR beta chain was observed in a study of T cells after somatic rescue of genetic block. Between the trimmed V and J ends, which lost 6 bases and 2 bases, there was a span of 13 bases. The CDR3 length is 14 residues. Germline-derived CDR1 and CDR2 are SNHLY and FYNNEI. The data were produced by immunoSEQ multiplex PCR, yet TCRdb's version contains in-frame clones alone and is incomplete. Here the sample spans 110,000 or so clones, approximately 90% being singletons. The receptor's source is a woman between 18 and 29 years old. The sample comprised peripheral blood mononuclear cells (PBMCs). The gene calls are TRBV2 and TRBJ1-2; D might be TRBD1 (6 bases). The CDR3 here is CASRATDRNYGYTF. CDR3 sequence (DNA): TGTGCCAGCAGGGCCACAGACAGGAACTATGGCTACACCTTC.